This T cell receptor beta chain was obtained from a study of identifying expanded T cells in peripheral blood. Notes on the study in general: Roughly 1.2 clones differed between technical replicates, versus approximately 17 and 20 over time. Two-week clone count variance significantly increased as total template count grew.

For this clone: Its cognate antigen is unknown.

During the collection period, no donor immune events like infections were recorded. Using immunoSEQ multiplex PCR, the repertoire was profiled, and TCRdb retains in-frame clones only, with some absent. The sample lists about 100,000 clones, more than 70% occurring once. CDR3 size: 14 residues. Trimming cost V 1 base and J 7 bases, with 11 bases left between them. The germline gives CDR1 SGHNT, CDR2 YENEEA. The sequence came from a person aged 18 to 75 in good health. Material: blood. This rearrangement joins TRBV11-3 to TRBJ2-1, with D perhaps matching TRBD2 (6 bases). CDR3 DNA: TGTGCCAGCAGCTTAGCCCCAGGGAGGAATGAGCAGTTCTTC. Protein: CASSLAPGRNEQFF.